Below, 17 T cell receptor beta chains from the same sample are listed, as sequenced in a study of T-cell reconstitution after alpha-beta-depleted transplantation in children. Preparation of the TCRbeta library involved a method that used unique molecular identifiers. TCRdb re-derived calls from the PCR reads in MiXCR, one entry per CDR3 protein. The sample has roughly 150,000 distinct CDR3 sequences, approximately 10% seen once. The specimen comprised PBMCs, sampled before TCRalphabeta/CD19-depleted stem cell transplant. All receptors come from a boy aged 2-15 years with acute myeloid leukemia, due to receive a stem cell transplant.

This clonotype occurred many times. The rearrangement uses TRBV7-6 and TRBJ2-7; 7 bases agree with TRBD2. The CDR3 is 14 residues long. Germline trimming cut 5 bases from V and 2 bases from J; bases unmatched to any gene: 6. The germline V gene has CDR1 SGHVS and CDR2 FNYEAQ. The CDR3 coding sequence is TGTGCCAGCAGCCCACAGCTAGCGGCCTACGAGCAGTACTTC. This translates into CASSPQLAAYEQYF.

This clonotype came up many times. The chain carries TRBV5-1 and TRBJ2-3; D uncertain. V was pared by 0 bases and J by 8 bases, with 22 bases between. The CDR3 has 17 residues. In germline, CDR1 is SGHRS, CDR2 YFSETQ. The CDR3 DNA follows: TGCGCCAGCAGCTTGGTTGTAGCAGCTTCCAACCCAACTACGCAGTATTTT. Its translation is CASSLVVAASNPTTQYF.

This clonotype was seen many times. The CDR3 sequence: CASSYPGQGRPGELFF. CDR3 bases: TGTGCCAGCAGCTACCCGGGACAGGGACGACCCGGGGAGCTGTTTTTT. The chain joins TRBV25-1 to TRBJ2-2; 9 bases line up with TRBD1. Per germline, CDR1 MGHDK and CDR2 SYGVNS. Unmatched junction bases numbered 11, after V lost 6 bases and J lost 6 bases. This CDR3 region has 16 residues.

The sample holds many counts of this clonotype. This sequence joins TRBV27 and TRBJ1-2, with D perhaps matching TRBD1 (6 bases). The length of the CDR3 is 17 residues. The V end was cut by 2 bases, the J end by 6 bases, with 22 bases between. CDR1 MNHEY and CDR2 SMNVEV come from the germline V gene (reference sequence). In nucleotides, the CDR3 is TGTGCCAGCAGTTTAATAGGATCGGGGGGCGCGGCACATGGCTACACCTTC. Protein sequence: CASSLIGSGGAAHGYTF.

This clonotype was observed at least ten times. This chain connects TRBV12-3 or TRBV12-4 to TRBJ2-5; the match to TRBD2 covers 7 bases. V was clipped by 0 bases and J by 5 bases; unmatched bases: 3. CDR3 length equals 14 residues. CDR3 in amino acids: CASSLAGGRETQYF. CDR3 nucleotide sequence: TGTGCCAGCAGTTTAGCGGGAGGGCGGGAGACCCAGTACTTC.

The rearrangement joins TRBV30 to TRBJ1-2, with D unresolved. Germline CDR1 is GTSNPN and CDR2 is SVGIG (reference sequence). The V end was cut by 3 bases, the J end by 0 bases, with 11 bases between. The CDR3 contains 14 residues. The CDR3 region has the DNA TGTGCCTGGAGGTTGGGTTTAGCTAACTATGGCTACACCTTC. This sequence encodes CAWRLGLANYGYTF.

V is TRBV18 and J is TRBJ2-7; TRBD2 matches at 9 bases. Trimming took 0 bases from V and 2 from J; bases not matched to a gene: 5. Germline values: CDR1 KGHSH, CDR2 LQKENI. The CDR3 is 16 residues long. The CDR3 bases are TGTGCCAGCTCACCACCGCGTAGCGGGAGTACCTACGAGCAGTACTTC. It translates to CASSPPRSGSTYEQYF.

This clonotype was counted at least ten times. V is TRBV5-1 and J is TRBJ2-5; D is unresolved. The CDR3 has 12 amino acids. The germline V and J ends were trimmed by 8 bases and 0 bases, with 8 bases remaining between them. CDR1 SGHRS and CDR2 YFSETQ come from the germline V gene. CDR3 nucleotide sequence: TGCGCCAGTTCCGCGGACCAAGAGACCCAGTACTTC. Amino acids: CASSADQETQYF.

Many counts were recorded for this clonotype. V is TRBV7-3 and J is TRBJ2-1; D uncertain. Per the germline V gene, CDR1 is SGHTA and CDR2 is FQGTGA. V was pared by 1 base and J by 5 bases, with 6 bases between. This CDR3 region has 13 residues. CDR3 amino acids: CASSLSGDNEQFF. Here the CDR3 DNA reads TGTGCCAGCAGCTTAAGCGGTGACAATGAGCAGTTCTTC.

This clonotype was detected many times. This chain's CDR3 is CATGSLETQYF. CDR3 sequence (DNA): TGTGCCACCGGTAGTCTCGAGACCCAGTACTTC. V is TRBV24-1 and J is TRBJ2-5, with no clear D. The CDR3 contains 11 residues. Germline assignment: CDR1 KGHDR and CDR2 SFDVKD. V was pared by 9 bases and J by 5 bases, with 9 bases between.

This clonotype was counted many times. The gene calls are TRBV6-1 and TRBJ1-1; no definite D call. The CDR3 consists of 13 residues. From germline, CDR1 is MNHNS and CDR2 SASEGT. V lost 5 bases and J lost 1, with 8 bases in between. The CDR3 spells CASSKSGNTEAFF. The CDR3 DNA reads as TGTGCCAGCAGTAAATCTGGGAACACTGAAGCTTTCTTT.

The count of this clonotype is one. A much bigger clone sits one base away, suggesting this may be a read error. The rearrangement uses TRBV15 and TRBJ2-5, with 7 bases matching TRBD1. J gave up 1 base and V 4 bases, and 3 bases lay outside the gene matches. This CDR3 has 14 amino acids. Germline V lookup: CDR1 LNHNV, CDR2 YYDKDF (reference sequence). CDR3 region: CATSKRQGQETQYF. The CDR3, as DNA: TGTGCCACCAGCAAAAGACAGGGCCAAGAGACCCAGTACTTC.

This clonotype was recorded at least ten times. The rearrangement joins TRBV12-3 or TRBV12-4 to TRBJ2-2; D is perhaps TRBD1 (5 bases). This CDR3 has 15 amino acids. Trimming removed 4 bases from V and 5 bases from J, with 14 bases in between. The CDR3 is CASSSRGRWTGELFF. In DNA form, the CDR3 reads TGTGCCAGCAGTTCTAGGGGCCGGTGGACCGGGGAGCTGTTTTTT.

This clonotype was seen many times. V usage is TRBV12-3 or TRBV12-4 and J usage is TRBJ1-2, with D possibly TRBD1 on 6 matching bases. The CDR3 runs 11 residues. Trimming pared 6 bases from V and 8 bases from J, leaving 10 bases between. The CDR3 loop reads CASSTGRGYTF. In DNA, the CDR3 is TGTGCCAGCAGCACAGGGCGAGGCTACACCTTC.

This clonotype was found many times. The J gene is TRBJ2-3, the V gene TRBV10-3; 10 bases agree with TRBD1. Trimming cost V 4 bases and J 2 bases; bases outside gene matches: 6. The germline CDR1 and CDR2 sequences are ENHRY and SYGVKD. The CDR3 covers 16 residues. CDR3 residues: CAISGTGTGDTDTQYF. The CDR3 DNA follows: TGTGCCATCAGTGGTACCGGGACAGGGGACACAGATACGCAGTATTTT.

This clonotype was recorded at least ten times. V is TRBV7-2 and J is TRBJ1-2, with TRBD1 matching 8 bases. The germline CDR1 and CDR2 sequences are SGHTA and FQGNSA. The J segment lost 4 bases and the V segment lost 6 bases, leaving 10 bases of the junction unmatched. The CDR3 has 15 residues. CDR3 nucleotide sequence: TGTGCCAGCAGATCCACCGGGACAGGTAGCTATGGCTACACCTTC. Residues: CASRSTGTGSYGYTF.

This clonotype was found a few times. V and J are TRBV19 and TRBJ2-2, with D possibly being TRBD1 (7 bases). V was clipped by 4 bases and J by 2 bases, with 11 bases between them. CDR1 LNHDA and CDR2 SQIVND come from the germline V gene (reference sequence). The CDR3 has 15 residues. Written as DNA, the CDR3 is TGTGCCAGTAGTAAGACAGGGACTAACACCGGGGAGCTGTTTTTT. Its protein product is CASSKTGTNTGELFF. The complete variable domain, with remaining parts taken from reference TRBV19 and TRBJ2-2, reads DGGITQSPKYLFRKEGQNVTLSCEQNLNHDAMYWYRQDPGQGLRLIYYSQIVNDFQKGDIAEGYSVSREKKESFPLTVTSAQKNPTAFYLCASSKTGTNTGELFFGEGSRLTVL.